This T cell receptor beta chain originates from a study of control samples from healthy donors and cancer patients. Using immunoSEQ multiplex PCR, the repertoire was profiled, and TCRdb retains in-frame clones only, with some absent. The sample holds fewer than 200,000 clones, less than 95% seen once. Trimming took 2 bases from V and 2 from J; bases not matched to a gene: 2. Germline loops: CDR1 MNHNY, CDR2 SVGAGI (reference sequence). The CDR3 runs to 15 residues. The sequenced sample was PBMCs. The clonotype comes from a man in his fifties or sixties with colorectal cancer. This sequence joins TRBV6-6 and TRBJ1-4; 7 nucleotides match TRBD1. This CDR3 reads CASSYGDSTNEKLFF. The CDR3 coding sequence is TGTGCCAGCAGTTACGGGGACAGCACTAATGAAAAACTGTTTTTT.